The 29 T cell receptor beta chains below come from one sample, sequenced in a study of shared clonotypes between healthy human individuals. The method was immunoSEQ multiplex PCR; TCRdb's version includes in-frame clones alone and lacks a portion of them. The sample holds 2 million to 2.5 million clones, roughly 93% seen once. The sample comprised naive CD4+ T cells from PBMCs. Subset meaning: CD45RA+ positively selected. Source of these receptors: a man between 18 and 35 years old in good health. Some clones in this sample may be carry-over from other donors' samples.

The chain's CDR3 is CASSPLGGNEQFF. The CDR3 DNA follows: TGTGCCAGCAGCCCGCTGGGAGGCAATGAGCAGTTCTTC. V and J are TRBV4-2 and TRBJ2-1; tentatively, D is TRBD2 (6 bases). The CDR3 is 13 residues long. Deletions cut 4 bases from V and 6 bases from J, with 10 bases between. Germline loops: CDR1 LGHNA, CDR2 YNFKEQ.

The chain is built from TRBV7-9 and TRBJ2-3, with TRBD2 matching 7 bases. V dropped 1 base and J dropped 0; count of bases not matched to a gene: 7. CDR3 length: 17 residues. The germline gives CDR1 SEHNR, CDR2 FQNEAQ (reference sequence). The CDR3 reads CASSLEASGRSTDTQYF. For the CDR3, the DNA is TGTGCCAGCAGCTTAGAGGCTAGCGGAAGGAGCACAGATACGCAGTATTTT.

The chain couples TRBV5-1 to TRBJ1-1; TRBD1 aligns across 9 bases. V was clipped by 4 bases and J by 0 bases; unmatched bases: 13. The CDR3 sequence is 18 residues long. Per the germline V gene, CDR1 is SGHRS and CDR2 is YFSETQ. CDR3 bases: TGCGCCAGCAGCCACATACCCCCGGGACAGGGAATGAACACTGAAGCTTTCTTT. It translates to CASSHIPPGQGMNTEAFF.

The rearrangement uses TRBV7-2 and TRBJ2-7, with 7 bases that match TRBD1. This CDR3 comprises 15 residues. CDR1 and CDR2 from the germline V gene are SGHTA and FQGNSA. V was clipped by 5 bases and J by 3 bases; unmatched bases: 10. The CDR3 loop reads CASSPLVAGGYEQYF. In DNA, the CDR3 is TGTGCCAGCAGCCCCCTGGTGGCAGGGGGCTACGAGCAGTACTTC. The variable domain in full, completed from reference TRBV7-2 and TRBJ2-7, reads GAGVSQSPSNKVTEKGKDVELRCDPISGHTALYWYRQSLGQGLEFLIYFQGNSAPDKSGLPSDRFSAERTGGSVSTLTIQRTQQEDSAVYLCASSPLVAGGYEQYFGPGTRLTVT.

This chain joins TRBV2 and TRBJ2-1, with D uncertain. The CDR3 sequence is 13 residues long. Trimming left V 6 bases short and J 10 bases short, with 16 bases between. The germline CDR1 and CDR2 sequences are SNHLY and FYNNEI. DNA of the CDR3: TGTGCCAGCAGGAAGGACCCGGGCAGAGAGCAGTTCTTC. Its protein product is CASRKDPGREQFF. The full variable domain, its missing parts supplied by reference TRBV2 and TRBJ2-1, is EPEVTQTPSHQVTQMGQEVILRCVPISNHLYFYWYRQILGQKVEFLVSFYNNEISEKSEIFDDQFSVERPDGSNFTLKIRSTKLEDSAMYFCASRKDPGREQFFGPGTRLTVL.

For the CDR3, the DNA is TGTGCCAGCAGTATCTGGGCTGGGGACGAGCAGTACTTC. Its protein product is CASSIWAGDEQYF. The chain combines TRBV6-6 with TRBJ2-7, with unresolved D. CDR1 is MNHNY and CDR2 is SVGAGI in the germline V gene (reference sequence). Trimming pared 5 bases from V and 5 bases from J, leaving 13 bases between. CDR3 length: 13 amino acids.

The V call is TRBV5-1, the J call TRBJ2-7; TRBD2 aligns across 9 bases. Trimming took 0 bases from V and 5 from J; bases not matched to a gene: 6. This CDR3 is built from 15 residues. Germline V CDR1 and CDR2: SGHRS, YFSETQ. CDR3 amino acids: CASSLGLAEIDEQYF. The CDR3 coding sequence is TGCGCCAGCAGCTTGGGACTAGCGGAAATCGACGAGCAGTACTTC.

CDR3 region: CASSFGQVVGTDTQYF. The CDR3 DNA reads TGCGCCAGCAGCTTCGGGCAGGTGGTAGGCACAGATACGCAGTATTTT. J is TRBJ2-3 and V is TRBV5-1; D unclear. Germline CDR1 reads SGHRS; CDR2 reads YFSETQ. This CDR3 is 16 amino acids long. Trimming stripped 2 bases from V and 1 base from J, with 14 bases between.

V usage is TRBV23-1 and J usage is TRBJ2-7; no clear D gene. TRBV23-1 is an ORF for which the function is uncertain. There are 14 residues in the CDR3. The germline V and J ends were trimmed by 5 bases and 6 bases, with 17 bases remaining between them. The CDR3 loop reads CASSFPSLKPEQYF. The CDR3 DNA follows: TGCGCCAGCAGTTTCCCCTCTCTAAAACCCGAGCAGTACTTC.

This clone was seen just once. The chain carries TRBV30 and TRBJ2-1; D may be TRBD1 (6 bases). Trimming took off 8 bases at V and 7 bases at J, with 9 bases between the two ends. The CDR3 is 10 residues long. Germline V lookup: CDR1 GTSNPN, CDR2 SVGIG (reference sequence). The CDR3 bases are TGTGCCGGGGGCTTGAATGAGCAGTTCTTC. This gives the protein CAGGLNEQFF. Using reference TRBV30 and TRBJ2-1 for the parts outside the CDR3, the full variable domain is SQTIHQWPATLVQPVGSPLSLECTVEGTSNPNLYWYRQAAGRGLQLLFYSVGIGQISSEVPQNLSASRPQDRQFILSSKKLLLSDSGFYLCAGGLNEQFFGPGTRLTVL.

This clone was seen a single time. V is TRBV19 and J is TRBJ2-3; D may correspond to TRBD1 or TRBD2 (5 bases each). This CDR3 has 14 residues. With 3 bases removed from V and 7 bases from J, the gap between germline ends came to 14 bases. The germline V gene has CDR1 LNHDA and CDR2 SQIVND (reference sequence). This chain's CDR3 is CASSIGGPQNTQYF. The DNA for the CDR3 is TGTGCCAGTAGTATTGGGGGACCACAAAATACGCAGTATTTT.

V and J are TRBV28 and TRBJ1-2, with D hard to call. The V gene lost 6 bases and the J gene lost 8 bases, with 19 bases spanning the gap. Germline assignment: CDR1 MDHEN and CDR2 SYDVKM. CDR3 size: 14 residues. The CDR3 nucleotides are TGTGCCAGCAGGACCTCTCGGTCTCCAAGGGGCTACACCTTC. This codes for CASRTSRSPRGYTF.

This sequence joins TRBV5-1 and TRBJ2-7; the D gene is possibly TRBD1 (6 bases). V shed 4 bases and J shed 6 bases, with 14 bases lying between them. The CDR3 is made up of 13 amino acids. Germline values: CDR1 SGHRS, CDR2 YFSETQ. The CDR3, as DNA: TGCGCCAGCAGCGAGAACACAGGGACCGAGCAGTACTTC. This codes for CASSENTGTEQYF.

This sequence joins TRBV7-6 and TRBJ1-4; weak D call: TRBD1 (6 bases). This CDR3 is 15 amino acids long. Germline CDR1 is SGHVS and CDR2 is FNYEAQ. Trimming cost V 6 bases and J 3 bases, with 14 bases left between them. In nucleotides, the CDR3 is TGTGCCAGCAGTAACCACGGGACATCTAATGAAAAACTGTTTTTT. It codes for CASSNHGTSNEKLFF.

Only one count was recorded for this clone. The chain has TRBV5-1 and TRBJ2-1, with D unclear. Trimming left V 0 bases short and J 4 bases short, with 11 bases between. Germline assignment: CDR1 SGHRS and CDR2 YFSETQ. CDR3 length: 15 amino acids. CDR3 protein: CASSLDQPDYNEQFF. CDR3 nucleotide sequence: TGCGCCAGCAGCTTGGATCAGCCGGATTACAATGAGCAGTTCTTC. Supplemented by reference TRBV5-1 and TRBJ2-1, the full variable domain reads KAGVTQTPRYLIKTRGQQVTLSCSPISGHRSVSWYQQTPGQGLQFLFEYFSETQRNKGNFPGRFSGRQFSNSRSEMNVSTLELGDSALYLCASSLDQPDYNEQFFGPGTRLTVL.

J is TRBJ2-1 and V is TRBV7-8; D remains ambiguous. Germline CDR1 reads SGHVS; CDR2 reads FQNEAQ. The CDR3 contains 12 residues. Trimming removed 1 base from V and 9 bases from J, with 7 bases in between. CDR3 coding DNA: TGTGCCAGCAGCTTAGTCGGGTTTGAGCAGTTCTTC. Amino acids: CASSLVGFEQFF.

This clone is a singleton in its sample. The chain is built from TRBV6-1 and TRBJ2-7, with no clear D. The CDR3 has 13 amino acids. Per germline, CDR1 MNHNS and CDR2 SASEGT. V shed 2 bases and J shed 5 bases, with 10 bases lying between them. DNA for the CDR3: TGTGCCAGCAGTGAATTAAGGACCAACGAGCAGTACTTC. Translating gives CASSELRTNEQYF.

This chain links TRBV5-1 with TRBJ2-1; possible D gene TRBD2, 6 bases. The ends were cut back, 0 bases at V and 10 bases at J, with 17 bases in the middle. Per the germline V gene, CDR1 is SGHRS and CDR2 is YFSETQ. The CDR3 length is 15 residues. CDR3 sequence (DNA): TGCGCCAGCAGCTTGGAGGGACTTGACACTGACGAGCAGTTCTTC. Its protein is CASSLEGLDTDEQFF.

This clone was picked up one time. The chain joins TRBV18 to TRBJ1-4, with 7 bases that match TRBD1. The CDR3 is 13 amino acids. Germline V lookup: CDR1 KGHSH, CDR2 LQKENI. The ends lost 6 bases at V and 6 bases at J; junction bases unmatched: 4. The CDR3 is CASSAGGDEKLFF. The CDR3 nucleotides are TGTGCCAGCTCCGCAGGGGGGGATGAAAAACTGTTTTTT.

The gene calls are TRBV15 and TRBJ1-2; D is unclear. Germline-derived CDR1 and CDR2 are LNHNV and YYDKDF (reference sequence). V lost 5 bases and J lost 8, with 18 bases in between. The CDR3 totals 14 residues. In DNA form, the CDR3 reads TGTGCCACCAGCCTCGAGGCAGGCTCCAGCGGCTACACCTTC. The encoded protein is CATSLEAGSSGYTF.

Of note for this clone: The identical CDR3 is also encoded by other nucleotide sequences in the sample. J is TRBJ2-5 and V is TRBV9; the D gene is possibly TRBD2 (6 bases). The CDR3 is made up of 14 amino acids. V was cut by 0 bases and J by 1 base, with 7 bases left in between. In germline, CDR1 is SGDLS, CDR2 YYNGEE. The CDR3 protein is CASSVVGGQETQYF. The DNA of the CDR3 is TGTGCCAGCAGCGTAGTGGGAGGCCAAGAGACCCAGTACTTC.

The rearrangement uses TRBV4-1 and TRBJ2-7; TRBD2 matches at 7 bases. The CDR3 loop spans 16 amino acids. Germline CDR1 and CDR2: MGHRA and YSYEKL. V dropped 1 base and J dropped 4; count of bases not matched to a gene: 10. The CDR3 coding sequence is TGCGCCAGCAGCCAAGGTGGGGGGAGGGCCGGATACGAGCAGTACTTC. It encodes CASSQGGGRAGYEQYF.

The CDR3 region is CASNVRASTDTQYF. The DNA of the CDR3 is TGTGCCAGCAACGTCAGAGCGAGCACAGATACGCAGTATTTT. The chain has TRBV7-2 and TRBJ2-3; D gene ambiguous. V gave up 7 bases and J gave up 0 bases, with 11 bases separating them. Germline V gene data show CDR1 as SGHTA and CDR2 as FQGNSA. This CDR3 contains 14 residues.

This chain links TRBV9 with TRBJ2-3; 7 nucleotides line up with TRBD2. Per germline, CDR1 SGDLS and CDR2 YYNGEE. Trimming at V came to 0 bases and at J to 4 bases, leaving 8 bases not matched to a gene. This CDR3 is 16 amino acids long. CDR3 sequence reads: CASSVVGGSLADTQYF. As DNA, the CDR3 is TGTGCCAGCAGCGTAGTCGGCGGGAGTTTGGCAGATACGCAGTATTTT.

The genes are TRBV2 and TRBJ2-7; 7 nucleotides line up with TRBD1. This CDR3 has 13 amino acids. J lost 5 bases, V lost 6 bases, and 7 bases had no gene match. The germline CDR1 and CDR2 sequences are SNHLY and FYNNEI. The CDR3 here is CASSDQGEHEQYF. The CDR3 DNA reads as TGTGCCAGCAGCGATCAGGGGGAACACGAGCAGTACTTC.

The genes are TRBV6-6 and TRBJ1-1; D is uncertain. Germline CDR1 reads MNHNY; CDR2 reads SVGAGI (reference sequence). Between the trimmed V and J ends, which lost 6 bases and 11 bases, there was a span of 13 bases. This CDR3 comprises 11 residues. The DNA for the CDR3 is TGTGCCAGCAGCCCCCTTTCGTCTGCTTTCTTT. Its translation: CASSPLSSAFF.

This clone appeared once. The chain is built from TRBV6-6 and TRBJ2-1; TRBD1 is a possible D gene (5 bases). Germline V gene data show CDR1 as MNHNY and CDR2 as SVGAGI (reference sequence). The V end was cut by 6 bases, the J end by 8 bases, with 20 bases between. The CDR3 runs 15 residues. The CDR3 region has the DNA TGTGCCAGCAGCAATCCGCGACAGACGGACGATGAGCAGTTCTTC. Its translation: CASSNPRQTDDEQFF.

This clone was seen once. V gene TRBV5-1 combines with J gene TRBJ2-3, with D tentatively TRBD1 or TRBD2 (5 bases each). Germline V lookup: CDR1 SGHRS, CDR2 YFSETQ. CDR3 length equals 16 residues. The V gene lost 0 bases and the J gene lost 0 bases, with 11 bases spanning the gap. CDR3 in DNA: TGCGCCAGCAGCTTGGGCCGGGGCCAGAGCACAGATACGCAGTATTTT. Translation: CASSLGRGQSTDTQYF.

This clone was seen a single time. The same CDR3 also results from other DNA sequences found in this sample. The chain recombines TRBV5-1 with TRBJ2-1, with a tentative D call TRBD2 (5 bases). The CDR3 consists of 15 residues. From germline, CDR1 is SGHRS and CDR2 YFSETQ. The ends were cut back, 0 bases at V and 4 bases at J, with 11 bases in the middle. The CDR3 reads CASSLDSGLYNEQFF. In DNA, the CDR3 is TGCGCCAGCAGCTTGGATTCAGGACTTTACAATGAGCAGTTCTTC.